These 8 T cell receptor beta chains were all obtained from the same sample, sequenced in a study of T cell responses to AZD1222 COVID-19 vaccine. Method: immunoSEQ multiplex PCR; TCRdb's copy keeps in-frame clones and lacks some. The sample contains approximately 76,000 clones, about 82% of which appear only once. Material: peripheral blood, obtained on day 0 of AZD1222 vaccination. The receptors were sampled from an adult in good health.

In the case of this clone: This sample also contains other DNA sequences that code for the same CDR3. The rearrangement joins TRBV18 to TRBJ2-7; D may be TRBD1 or TRBD2 (5 bases each). Germline V gene data show CDR1 as KGHSH and CDR2 as LQKENI. The V end was cut by 0 bases, the J end by 4 bases, with 7 bases between. The CDR3 runs 13 residues. CDR3 DNA: TGTGCCAGCTCACCACCGGGACCTTACGAGCAGTACTTC. It specifies CASSPPGPYEQYF.

The chain uses TRBV7-2 and TRBJ2-2; D gene ambiguous. Per germline, CDR1 SGHTA and CDR2 FQGNSA. The CDR3 loop spans 14 amino acids. V shed 0 bases and J shed 7 bases, with 9 bases lying between them. The CDR3 sequence is CASSLAQEGGELFF. In DNA form, the CDR3 reads TGTGCCAGCAGCTTAGCTCAGGAAGGCGGGGAGCTGTTTTTT.

This chain connects TRBV9 to TRBJ1-1; a possible D gene is TRBD1 (6 bases). Trimming took off 1 base at V and 6 bases at J, with 16 bases between the two ends. Germline assignment: CDR1 SGDLS and CDR2 YYNGEE. This CDR3 is built from 15 residues. The CDR3 DNA reads TGTGCCAGCAGCGTAAATGATGGGGGCGATCCTGAAGCTTTCTTT. Translated, it gives CASSVNDGGDPEAFF.

A note on this clone: The sample has other DNA sequences that encode this CDR3 too. The chain links TRBV5-1 to TRBJ2-1; TRBD2 aligns across 10 bases. V shed 0 bases and J 0 bases; nucleotides not matched to a gene: 3. The CDR3 spans 17 residues. Per germline, CDR1 SGHRS and CDR2 YFSETQ. CDR3: CASSLEASGSSYNEQFF. CDR3 DNA: TGCGCCAGCAGCTTGGAAGCTAGCGGGAGCTCCTACAATGAGCAGTTCTTC.

The V gene is TRBV7-2, the J gene TRBJ2-2, with a possible D match to TRBD2 (5 bases). Looked up from germline, CDR1 is SGHTA and CDR2 is FQGNSA. V lost 6 bases and J lost 5, with 10 bases in between. This CDR3 is built from 13 residues. Here the CDR3 reads CASSLKRTGELFF. The CDR3 DNA reads TGTGCCAGCAGTTTAAAGCGGACCGGGGAGCTGTTTTTT.

The chain carries TRBV7-2 and TRBJ1-2; D ambiguous. CDR1 is SGHTA and CDR2 is FQGNSA in the germline V gene. The V and J ends lost 5 bases and 0 bases respectively, with 10 bases between them. The CDR3 runs to 14 residues. The CDR3 DNA follows: TGTGCCAGCAGCCAGAACAAAGCTAACTATGGCTACACCTTC. Amino acid sequence: CASSQNKANYGYTF.

This CDR3 is CASRSVGGRGRNEQYF. DNA for the CDR3: TGTGCCAGTAGATCCGTCGGGGGCAGGGGGAGGAACGAGCAGTACTTC. The V gene is TRBV19, the J gene TRBJ2-7; TRBD1 might be the D (7 bases). The CDR3 spans 16 residues. V gave up 6 bases and J gave up 5 bases, with 23 bases separating them. Germline CDR1 LNHDA, CDR2 SQIVND (reference sequence).

The chain combines TRBV10-1 with TRBJ2-1, with 7 positions matching TRBD1. V lost 4 bases and J lost 8; bases outside the gene matches: 8. The CDR3 has 14 residues. From germline, CDR1 is WNHNN and CDR2 SYGVQD (reference sequence). CDR3 nucleotide sequence: TGCGCCAGCAGTGGTGGCGCCCAGGGGGATGAGCAGTTCTTC. Protein sequence: CASSGGAQGDEQFF.